This TCR beta chain is from a study of response to subunit inactivated influenza vaccine. Overall study findings and caveats: Every seasonal influenza vaccination brings in few new T cells, the authors suggested.

Concerning this clonotype itself: Its target is not known.

One entry per CDR3 protein results from TCRdb running MiXCR on the RT-PCR reads. The sample consists of approximately 500,000 distinct CDR3 sequences, around 13% of them appearing once. Trimming stripped 0 bases from V and 3 bases from J, with 6 bases between. The CDR3 extends over 13 amino acids. The germline V gene encodes CDR1 DFQATT and CDR2 SNEGSKA (reference sequence). This chain joins TRBV20-1 and TRBJ2-1; D unclear. The sample here was PBMCs from blood, taken roughly 47 days after vaccination. The sequence was obtained from a man in his forties or fifties who received an inactivated influenza vaccine. The CDR3 loop reads CSAREWGYNEQFF. The CDR3 DNA is TGCAGTGCTAGAGAGTGGGGCTACAATGAGCAGTTCTTC.